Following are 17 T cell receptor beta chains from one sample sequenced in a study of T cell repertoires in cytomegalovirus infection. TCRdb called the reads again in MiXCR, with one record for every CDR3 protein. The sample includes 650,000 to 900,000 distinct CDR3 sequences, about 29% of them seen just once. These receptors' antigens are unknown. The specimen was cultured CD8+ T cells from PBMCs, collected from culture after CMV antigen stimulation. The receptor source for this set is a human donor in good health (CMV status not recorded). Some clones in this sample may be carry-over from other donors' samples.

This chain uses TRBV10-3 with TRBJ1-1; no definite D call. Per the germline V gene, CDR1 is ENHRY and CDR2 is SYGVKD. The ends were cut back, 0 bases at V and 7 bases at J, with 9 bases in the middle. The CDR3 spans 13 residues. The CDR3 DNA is TGTGCCATCAGTGAGTCGAAGGGTCTTGAAGCTTTCTTT. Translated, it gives CAISESKGLEAFF.

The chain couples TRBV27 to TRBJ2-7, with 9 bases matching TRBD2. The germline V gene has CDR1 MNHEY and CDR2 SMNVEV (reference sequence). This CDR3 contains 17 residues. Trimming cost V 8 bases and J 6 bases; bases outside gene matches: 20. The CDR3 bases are TGTGCCAGCTATCTGCTCGGCGTAGCGGGGGCCCGGGGCGAGCAGTACTTC. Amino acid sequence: CASYLLGVAGARGEQYF.

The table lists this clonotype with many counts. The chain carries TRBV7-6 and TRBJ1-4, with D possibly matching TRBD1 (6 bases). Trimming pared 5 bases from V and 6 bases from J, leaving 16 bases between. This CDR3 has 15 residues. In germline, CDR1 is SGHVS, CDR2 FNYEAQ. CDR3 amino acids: CASSPSWGLDEKLFF. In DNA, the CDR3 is TGTGCCAGCAGCCCTAGCTGGGGGCTGGATGAAAAACTGTTTTTT.

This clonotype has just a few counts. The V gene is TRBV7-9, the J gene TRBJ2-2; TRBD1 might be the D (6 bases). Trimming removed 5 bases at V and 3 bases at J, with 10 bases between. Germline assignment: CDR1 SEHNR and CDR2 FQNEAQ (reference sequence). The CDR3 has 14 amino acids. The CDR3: CASSEDSYTGELFF. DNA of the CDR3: TGTGCCAGCAGCGAGGACAGTTACACCGGGGAGCTGTTTTTT.

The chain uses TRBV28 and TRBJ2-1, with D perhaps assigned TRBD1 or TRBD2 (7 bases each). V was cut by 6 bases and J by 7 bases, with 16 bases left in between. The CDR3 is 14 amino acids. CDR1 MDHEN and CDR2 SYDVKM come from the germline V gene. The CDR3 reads CASRQGRVLNEQFF. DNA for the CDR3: TGTGCCAGCAGACAGGGGAGGGTACTGAATGAGCAGTTCTTC. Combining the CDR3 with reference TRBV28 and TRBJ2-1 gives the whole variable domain DVKVTQSSRYLVKRTGEKVFLECVQDMDHENMFWYRQDPGLGLRLIYFSYDVKMKEKGDIPEGYSVSREKKERFSLILESASTNQTSMYLCASRQGRVLNEQFFGPGTRLTVL.

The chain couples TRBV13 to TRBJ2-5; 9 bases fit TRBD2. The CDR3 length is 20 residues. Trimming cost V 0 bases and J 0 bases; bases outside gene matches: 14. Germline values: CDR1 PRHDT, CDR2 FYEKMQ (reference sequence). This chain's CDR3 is CASSLGLAGSVGSYQETQYF. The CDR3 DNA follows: TGTGCCAGCAGCTTAGGGCTAGCGGGGAGCGTAGGCTCGTACCAAGAGACCCAGTACTTC.

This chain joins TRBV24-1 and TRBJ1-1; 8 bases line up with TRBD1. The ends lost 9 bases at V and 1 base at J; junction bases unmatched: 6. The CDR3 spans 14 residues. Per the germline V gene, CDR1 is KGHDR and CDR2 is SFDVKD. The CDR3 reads CATLDGQGNTEAFF. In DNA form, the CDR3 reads TGTGCCACCTTGGACGGACAGGGGAACACTGAAGCTTTCTTT.

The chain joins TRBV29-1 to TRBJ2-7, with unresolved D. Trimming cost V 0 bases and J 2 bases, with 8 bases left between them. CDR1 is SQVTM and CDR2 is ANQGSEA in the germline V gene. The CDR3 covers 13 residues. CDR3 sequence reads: CSVEEETPYEQYF. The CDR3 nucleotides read TGCAGCGTTGAAGAGGAGACGCCCTACGAGCAGTACTTC.

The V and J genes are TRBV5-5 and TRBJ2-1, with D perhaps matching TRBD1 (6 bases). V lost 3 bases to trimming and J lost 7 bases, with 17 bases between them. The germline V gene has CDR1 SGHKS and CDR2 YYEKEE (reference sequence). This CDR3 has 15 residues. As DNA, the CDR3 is TGTGCCAGCAGCTGGGGTCTACAGGGAGCAAATGAGCAGTTCTTC. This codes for CASSWGLQGANEQFF.

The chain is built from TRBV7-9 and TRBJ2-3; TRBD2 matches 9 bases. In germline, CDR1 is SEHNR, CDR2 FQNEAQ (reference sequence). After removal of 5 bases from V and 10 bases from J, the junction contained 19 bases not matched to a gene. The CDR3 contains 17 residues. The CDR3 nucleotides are TGTGCCAGCAGCCACCCCCCGCTAGCGGGGAATCGAGCTGCGCAGTATTTT. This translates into CASSHPPLAGNRAAQYF.

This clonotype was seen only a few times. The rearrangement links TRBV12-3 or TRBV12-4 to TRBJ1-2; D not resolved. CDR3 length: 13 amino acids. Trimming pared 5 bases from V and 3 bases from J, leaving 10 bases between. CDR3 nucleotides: TGTGCCAGCAGTAGATACACCGACTATGGCTACACCTTC. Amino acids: CASSRYTDYGYTF.

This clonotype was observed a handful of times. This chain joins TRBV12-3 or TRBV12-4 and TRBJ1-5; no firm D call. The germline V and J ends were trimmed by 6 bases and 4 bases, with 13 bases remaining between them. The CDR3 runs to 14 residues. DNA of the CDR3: TGTGCCAGCAGCCCGGGGAGGGCGAATCAGCCCCAGCATTTT. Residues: CASSPGRANQPQHF.

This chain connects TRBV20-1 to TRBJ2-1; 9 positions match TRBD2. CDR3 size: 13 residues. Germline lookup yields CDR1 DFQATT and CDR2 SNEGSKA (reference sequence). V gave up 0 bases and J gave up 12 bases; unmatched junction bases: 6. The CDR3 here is CSAREGRGGRQFF. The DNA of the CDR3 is TGCAGTGCTAGAGAGGGGCGGGGGGGCCGGCAGTTCTTC.

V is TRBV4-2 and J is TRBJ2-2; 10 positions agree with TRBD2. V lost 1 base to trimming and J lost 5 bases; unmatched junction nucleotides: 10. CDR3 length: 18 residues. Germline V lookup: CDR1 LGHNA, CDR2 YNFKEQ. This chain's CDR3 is CASSQGEAGGPWTGELFF. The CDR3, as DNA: TGTGCCAGCAGCCAAGGGGAAGCGGGGGGGCCTTGGACCGGGGAGCTGTTTTTT.

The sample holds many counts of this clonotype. Here the CDR3 reads CASSLDRKLAGYPYEQYV. For the CDR3, the DNA is TGTGCCAGCAGCTTAGATCGCAAACTAGCGGGGTATCCCTACGAGCAGTACGTC. The chain has TRBV7-8 and TRBJ2-7, with 10 nucleotides matching TRBD2. The germline gives CDR1 SGHVS, CDR2 FQNEAQ. The CDR3 consists of 18 residues. The V gene end was trimmed by 1 base and the J gene end by 2 bases; junction bases not matched to a gene: 11.

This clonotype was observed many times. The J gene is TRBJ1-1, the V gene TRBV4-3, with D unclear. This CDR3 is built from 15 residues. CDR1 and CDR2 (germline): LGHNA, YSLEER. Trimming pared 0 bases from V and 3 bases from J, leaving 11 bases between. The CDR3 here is CASSQERGFYTEAFF. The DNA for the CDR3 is TGCGCCAGCAGCCAAGAAAGAGGGTTTTACACTGAAGCTTTCTTT.

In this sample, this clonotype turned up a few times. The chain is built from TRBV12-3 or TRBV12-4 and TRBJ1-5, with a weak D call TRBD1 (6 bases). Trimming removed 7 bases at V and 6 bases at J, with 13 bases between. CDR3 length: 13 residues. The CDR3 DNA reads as TGTGCCAGCACTGGGACATACAGTCAGCCCCAGCATTTT. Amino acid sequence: CASTGTYSQPQHF.